Shown below are 5 T cell receptor beta chains from a single sample sequenced in a study of blood T cell repertoires in COVID-19 (TCRdb year 2020). The protocol used for the library was the immunoSEQ multiplex PCR assay. This is the immuneACCESS table as TCRdb keeps it, with only in-frame sequences that have V and J called. A part of the clones is gone; compared with another copy, unresolved V genes explain less than half, and the rest is unexplained. Across this sample there are around 180,000 clones, with about 85% seen only once. The ten largest clones add up to roughly 24% of the sample. Material for sequencing was peripheral blood. These receptors were obtained from a man between 60 and 75 years old with acute or convalescent COVID-19.

This chain uses TRBV19 with TRBJ1-2; no reliable D call. Per the germline V gene, CDR1 is LNHDA and CDR2 is SQIVND (reference sequence). Trimming stripped 3 bases from V and 8 bases from J, with 19 bases between. This CDR3 has 15 residues. The CDR3 coding sequence is TGTGCCAGTAGTATTCCTTCTGCCCCAGTTACGGGCTACACCTTC. Amino acids: CASSIPSAPVTGYTF. The full variable domain, its missing parts supplied by reference TRBV19 and TRBJ1-2, is DGGITQSPKYLFRKEGQNVTLSCEQNLNHDAMYWYRQDPGQGLRLIYYSQIVNDFQKGDIAEGYSVSREKKESFPLTVTSAQKNPTAFYLCASSIPSAPVTGYTFGSGTRLTVV.

The genes are TRBV6-2 or TRBV6-3 and TRBJ2-1, with 11 bases lining up with TRBD2. Per the germline V gene, CDR1 is MNHEY and CDR2 is SVGEGT. The CDR3 covers 14 residues. The V gene end was trimmed by 4 bases and the J gene end by 10 bases; junction bases not matched to a gene: 6. In DNA, the CDR3 is TGTGCCAGCAGTTCCTTAGCGGGAGGGCAAGAGCAGTTCTTC. Its protein is CASSSLAGGQEQFF.

The chain is built from TRBV5-5 and TRBJ1-2; 8 bases are a match to TRBD1. This CDR3 contains 14 residues. Germline CDR1 reads SGHKS; CDR2 reads YYEKEE (reference sequence). V dropped 3 bases and J dropped 5; count of bases not matched to a gene: 6. CDR3 amino acids: CASSWGTGGYGYTF. DNA for the CDR3: TGTGCCAGCAGCTGGGGGACAGGAGGATATGGCTACACCTTC. Together with reference TRBV5-5 and TRBJ1-2, the CDR3 gives the full variable domain: DAGVTQSPTHLIKTRGQQVTLRCSPISGHKSVSWYQQVLGQGPQFIFQYYEKEERGRGNFPDRFSARQFPNYSSELNVNALLLGDSALYLCASSWGTGGYGYTFGSGTRLTVV.

Only one count was recorded for this clone. The chain uses TRBV16 and TRBJ2-7; 9 bases are a match to TRBD1. Trimming cost V 2 bases and J 2 bases; bases outside gene matches: 1. Germline V gene sequence: CDR1 KGHSY, CDR2 FQNENV. This CDR3 spans 14 amino acids. The CDR3 sequence: CASSQGTGTYEQYF. The CDR3 region has the DNA TGTGCCAGCAGCCAAGGGACAGGGACCTACGAGCAGTACTTC.

This rearrangement joins TRBV2 to TRBJ1-6, with D unresolved. Germline V gene lookup returns CDR1 SNHLY and CDR2 FYNNEI. V was shortened by 1 base and J by 5 bases, with 9 bases between the two germline ends. CDR3 length: 15 amino acids. In DNA form, the CDR3 reads TGTGCCAGCAGTGAAGTGTGGCAGGATAATTCACCCCTCCACTTT. It yields the protein CASSEVWQDNSPLHF.